Given below is one T cell receptor (beta chain) in context. Its antigen is still unknown. Base quality data are lacking; no much larger clone is found one base away. No therapy was being received by patients at the time of sample collection, although prior treatments had ranged from chemotherapy, radiotherapy, surgery and immunotherapy to none. After thawing, cells were enriched for T lymphocytes using a negative-selection kit, with EpCAM beads added for tumor-infiltrating lymphocytes. CD8+CD4-CD45RA- cells were sorted as memory CD8 T cells irrespective of CCR7 expression. Peripheral blood mononuclear cells were obtained using a Ficoll-Paque PLUS gradient and were cryopreserved prior to analysis. Populations were sorted on a FACSAria II to over 97% purity, and cell pellets were frozen without culture for TCR sequencing. These data are taken from a study of CD39 and CD103 CD8 tumor-infiltrating T cells (dated by TCRdb to 2016 to 2018). Turning to the overall study: Repertoire comparisons were shown for an HPV-positive HNSCC, an HPV-negative HNSCC, an ovarian cancer and a melanoma patient. Deep sequencing of TCRbeta CDR3 was used to compare the repertoires of CD8 TIL subsets, defined by CD103 and CD39, with those of peripheral memory CD8 T cells. What the study reported, not specific to this receptor: Clonotypes from DN TILs largely overlapped with peripheral memory CD8 repertoires, while clonotypes from DP TILs were only rarely found in blood or uninvolved lymph node. Compared with DN and SP CD8 TILs and with blood memory CD8 T cells, DP CD8 TILs appeared more oligoclonal, with the top 30 clonotypes covering about 50-90%.

For each subset, between 10,000 and 100,000 sorted cells were used for genomic DNA extraction with the DNeasy Blood and Tissue Kit. The immunoSEQ service sequenced and mapped the TCRbeta V-J or V-D-J regions, with each sample reaching coverage above 8.5x. The paper's data handling went like this. Analysis was restricted to productive rearrangements exported from the immunoSEQ Analyzer platform, and clonality was assessed using the 500 most abundant clones. Repertoire overlap between populations was quantified with the Morisita-Horn similarity index and the Jaccard index. In a handful of cancer patients, Morisita-Horn similarity was measured between the TCR repertoires of CD8 T-cell subsets. TCRdb carries this immuneACCESS record with in-frame sequences only. Its versions omit some clonotypes, under half of them owing to an unresolved V gene in the studies checked, with the rest unexplained. That table gives V, J and clone size, and the DNA gave D and trimming. The sample yields under 20,000 clones; approximately 90% were counted once. The top ten constitute 4.3% of the sample.

Material: CD8+ T cells sorted from blood. The sample's cell subset or site label, in plain terms: total memory CD8 T cells (CD45RA-CCR7+/-) from blood or uninvolved lymph node. This receptor was taken from a human donor with head and neck squamous cell carcinoma.

The DNA reads TGTGCCAGCAGCCAAGAAGTAGCGGGGGGGCAAGAGACCCAGTACTTC. The translation is CASSQEVAGGQETQYF. The sequence joins TRBV4-2 to TRBJ2-5, and 11 bases in between align with TRBD2. Including the terminal cysteine and phenylalanine, the CDR3 comprises 16 residues. The retained sequence is limited to the CDR3, 48 bases, with the frame set at the first base. Ends trimmed: V by 0 bases, J by 2 bases; bases unmatched to a gene: 2. The germline V gene gives CDR1 as LGHNA and CDR2 as YNFKEQ.